These 16 T cell receptor beta chains originate from one sample sequenced in a study of blood T cell repertoires in COVID-19. Clones were sequenced by immunoSEQ multiplex PCR, and TCRdb holds only the in-frame ones, with some missing. In the table there are roughly 150,000 clones, roughly 85% of which are singletons. The specimen sequenced was PBMCs or T cells enriched from blood (not recorded which). These receptors all come from a woman in her sixties or seventies in a cohort exposed to, infected with or recovered from COVID-19 (not recorded which).

The gene calls are TRBV10-1 and TRBJ2-7; D might be TRBD1 (5 bases). Germline V CDR1 and CDR2: WNHNN, SYGVQD (reference sequence). V lost 2 bases, J lost 2 bases, and 10 bases lay in between. This CDR3 is built from 14 residues. The CDR3 loop is CASSESDSTYEQYF. CDR3 DNA: TGCGCCAGCAGTGAGAGTGACAGTACCTACGAGCAGTACTTC.

The J gene is TRBJ2-1, the V gene TRBV6-5; 10 nucleotides match TRBD2. V lost 5 bases and J lost 5; bases outside the gene matches: 6. In germline, CDR1 is MNHEY, CDR2 SVGAGI. The CDR3 spans 15 residues. In DNA, the CDR3 is TGTGCCAGCAGTCCCCGGACTAGCGGAAACAATGAGCAGTTCTTC. This sequence encodes CASSPRTSGNNEQFF.

V is TRBV10-1 and J is TRBJ2-2, with D unclear. Trimming took off 8 bases at V and 3 bases at J, with 13 bases between the two ends. The CDR3 consists of 14 residues. Germline V gene data show CDR1 as WNHNN and CDR2 as SYGVQD (reference sequence). CDR3 in amino acids: CASASGQDTGELFF. CDR3 nucleotides: TGCGCCAGCGCCTCTGGCCAGGACACCGGGGAGCTGTTTTTT.

As for this clone: This CDR3 is also generated by other DNA sequences in the sample. J is TRBJ1-2 and V is TRBV28; 9 positions agree with TRBD1. This CDR3 is 14 amino acids long. The germline gives CDR1 MDHEN, CDR2 SYDVKM. J lost 3 bases, V lost 5 bases, and 4 bases had no gene match. CDR3 loop: CASSRTGADYGYTF. Written as DNA, the CDR3 is TGTGCCAGCAGTAGGACAGGGGCGGACTATGGCTACACCTTC.

V and J are TRBV4-1 and TRBJ2-3; 9 positions match TRBD2. V was pared by 5 bases and J by 4 bases, with 13 bases of the junction left unmatched. Germline CDR1 reads MGHRA; CDR2 reads YSYEKL. CDR3 size: 17 residues. CDR3 protein: CASSSSRAGGVSDTQYF. DNA of the CDR3: TGCGCCAGCAGCTCGAGTCGGGCGGGAGGGGTTTCAGATACGCAGTATTTT.

CDR3 nucleotides: TGTGCCAGCGGTGCTAGCGGGATCGGTGAGCAGTTCTTC. Its translation: CASGASGIGEQFF. The chain couples TRBV11-2 to TRBJ2-1, with 9 positions matching TRBD2. The CDR3 spans 13 residues. CDR1 is SGHAT and CDR2 is FQNNGV in the germline V gene. Trimming cost V 8 bases and J 9 bases; bases outside gene matches: 8. The variable domain in full, completed from reference TRBV11-2 and TRBJ2-1, reads EAGVAQSPRYKIIEKRQSVAFWCNPISGHATLYWYQQILGQGPKLLIQFQNNGVVDDSQLPKDRFSAERLKGVDSTLKIQPAKLEDSAVYLCASGASGIGEQFFGPGTRLTVL.

The chain employs TRBV6-5 and TRBJ1-5, with 10 bases identical to TRBD1. The germline gives CDR1 MNHEY, CDR2 SVGAGI. The CDR3 covers 15 residues. The J segment lost 4 bases and the V segment lost 6 bases, leaving 6 bases of the junction unmatched. CDR3 residues: CASSPRTGGNQPQHF. Written as DNA, the CDR3 is TGTGCCAGCAGCCCCAGGACAGGGGGAAATCAGCCCCAGCATTTT.

The chain joins TRBV2 to TRBJ2-7; D may be TRBD2 (5 bases). V lost 4 bases to trimming and J lost 5 bases, with 12 bases between them. The germline V gene encodes CDR1 SNHLY and CDR2 FYNNEI. The CDR3 length is 13 residues. The CDR3 here is CASSGASRHEQYF. For the CDR3, the DNA is TGTGCCAGCAGTGGGGCTAGCCGGCACGAGCAGTACTTC.

The chain employs TRBV30 and TRBJ1-2; D perhaps matches TRBD1 (5 bases). Germline CDR1 GTSNPN, CDR2 SVGIG (reference sequence). The CDR3 spans 14 residues. Trimming left V 0 bases short and J 0 bases short, with 8 bases between. CDR3 sequence (DNA): TGTGCCTGGAGTGTCGACAGCTCTAACTATGGCTACACCTTC. Residues: CAWSVDSSNYGYTF.

The chain employs TRBV11-2 and TRBJ2-1; 14 bases are a match to TRBD2. The CDR3 runs 15 residues. V was pared by 5 bases and J by 8 bases, with 5 bases of the junction left unmatched. Germline V gene data show CDR1 as SGHAT and CDR2 as FQNNGV. CDR3 DNA: TGTGCCAGCAGCGGGACTAGCGGGAGTATCTATGAGCAGTTCTTC. Its translation: CASSGTSGSIYEQFF.

The J gene is TRBJ2-5, the V gene TRBV2; 8 bases are shared with TRBD2. Germline values: CDR1 SNHLY, CDR2 FYNNEI. Unmatched junction bases numbered 15, after V lost 8 bases and J lost 7 bases. The CDR3 covers 15 residues. The CDR3 protein is CASAPGLVGTGTQYF. CDR3 nucleotide sequence: TGTGCCAGCGCTCCGGGACTAGTGGGGACCGGGACCCAGTACTTC.

This chain links TRBV7-2 with TRBJ1-2; 7 bases are a match to TRBD1. V gave up 5 bases and J gave up 7 bases; unmatched junction bases: 10. Germline V CDR1 and CDR2: SGHTA, FQGNSA. The CDR3 spans 14 residues. The CDR3 is CASSPRGTAGGYTF. The CDR3 DNA is TGTGCCAGCAGCCCCAGGGGGACAGCGGGTGGCTACACCTTC.

The chain uses TRBV15 and TRBJ2-1; possibly TRBD2 for D (7 bases). The CDR3 has 15 residues. Between the trimmed V and J ends, which lost 0 bases and 8 bases, there was a span of 14 bases. The germline V gene has CDR1 LNHNV and CDR2 YYDKDF (reference sequence). The CDR3 nucleotides are TGTGCCACCAGCAGAGATTTAGGCGGGGGCCATGAGCAGTTCTTC. Its protein product is CATSRDLGGGHEQFF. The entire variable domain, with the rest obtained from reference TRBV15 and TRBJ2-1, is as follows: DAMVIQNPRYQVTQFGKPVTLSCSQTLNHNVMYWYQQKSSQAPKLLFHYYDKDFNNEADTPDNFQSRRPNTSFCFLDIRSPGLGDTAMYLCATSRDLGGGHEQFFGPGTRLTVL.

The rearrangement links TRBV27 to TRBJ2-5; 7 bases are shared with TRBD2. The J segment lost 8 bases and the V segment lost 6 bases, leaving 12 bases of the junction unmatched. The germline CDR1 and CDR2 sequences are MNHEY and SMNVEV (reference sequence). This CDR3 contains 14 residues. CDR3 amino acids: CASSQTFGGGTQYF. DNA for the CDR3: TGTGCCAGCAGCCAAACCTTTGGGGGGGGAACCCAGTACTTC.

V and J are TRBV19 and TRBJ2-1; D possibly corresponds to TRBD2 (5 bases). The CDR3 consists of 15 residues. Trimming shortened V by 4 bases and J by 0 bases, and 10 bases separated the two germline ends. Germline V gene data show CDR1 as LNHDA and CDR2 as SQIVND (reference sequence). Here the CDR3 DNA reads TGTGCCAGTAGTAACCTAGCATTCTCCTACAATGAGCAGTTCTTC. It codes for CASSNLAFSYNEQFF.

This clone occurred a few times. The chain links TRBV5-1 to TRBJ2-3; no definite D call. V was shortened by 0 bases and J by 2 bases, with 7 bases between the two germline ends. This CDR3 comprises 14 residues. Germline V gene data show CDR1 as SGHRS and CDR2 as YFSETQ. Written as DNA, the CDR3 is TGCGCCAGCAGCTTGGACCCACTCACAGATACGCAGTATTTT. It encodes CASSLDPLTDTQYF. Combining the CDR3 with reference TRBV5-1 and TRBJ2-3 gives the whole variable domain KAGVTQTPRYLIKTRGQQVTLSCSPISGHRSVSWYQQTPGQGLQFLFEYFSETQRNKGNFPGRFSGRQFSNSRSEMNVSTLELGDSALYLCASSLDPLTDTQYFGPGTRLTVL.